The 8 T cell receptor beta chains below come from one sample, sequenced in a study of human T cells and chemical hapten exposure. Time point denoted: pre-sensitization, week 0. Documented treatment: therapeutic diphenylcyclopropenone sensitization with weekly scalp DPC. TCRdb analysed the RACE reads with MiXCR anew, one entry per CDR3 protein. The sample records 250,000 or so distinct CDR3 sequences, about 8.6% being singletons. Sequencing used whole blood, obtained in connection with sensitization to the hapten diphenylcyclopropenone (DPC). Receptor source: a middle-aged woman with alopecia areata. Some clones in this sample may be carry-over from other donors' samples.

The V gene is TRBV20-1, the J gene TRBJ2-7, with 10 bases that match TRBD2. The CDR3 is 15 residues long. Per germline, CDR1 DFQATT and CDR2 SNEGSKA (reference sequence). V trimming: 3 bases; J trimming: 6 bases; junction bases outside the gene matches: 11. The CDR3 region is CSASPLAGDHSEQYF. In nucleotides, the CDR3 is TGCAGTGCTAGTCCCCTAGCGGGAGATCATAGCGAGCAGTACTTC.

V gene TRBV7-2 combines with J gene TRBJ2-5; D unclear. Trimming removed 6 bases from V and 5 bases from J, with 16 bases in between. CDR3 length equals 14 residues. Germline lookup yields CDR1 SGHTA and CDR2 FQGNSA. The CDR3 coding sequence is TGTGCCAGCAGTGAAGATAGGTGGTTGGAGACCCAGTACTTC. It is translated as CASSEDRWLETQYF.

The chain combines TRBV27 with TRBJ2-1; 15 nucleotides match TRBD2. The ends lost 9 bases at V and 4 bases at J; junction bases unmatched: 16. CDR1 MNHEY and CDR2 SMNVEV come from the germline V gene (reference sequence). The CDR3 is 19 amino acids. Here the CDR3 reads CASPYGLAGGTHTYNEQFF. The CDR3 region has the DNA TGTGCCAGTCCATACGGACTAGCGGGAGGGACTCACACATACAATGAGCAGTTCTTC.

The chain is built from TRBV6-5 and TRBJ2-3; 7 nucleotides line up with TRBD2. CDR3 length equals 15 residues. From germline, CDR1 is MNHEY and CDR2 SVGAGI. V was pared by 6 bases and J by 1 base, with 7 bases of the junction left unmatched. Here the CDR3 reads CASRPWSGGTDTQYF. The CDR3 DNA sequence: TGTGCCAGCAGACCGTGGAGCGGGGGCACAGATACGCAGTATTTT.

The rearrangement uses TRBV7-2 and TRBJ2-3; possibly TRBD1 or TRBD2 for D (5 bases each). The CDR3 is made up of 15 amino acids. Germline assignment: CDR1 SGHTA and CDR2 FQGNSA. The germline V and J ends were trimmed by 1 base and 1 base, with 9 bases remaining between them. DNA of the CDR3: TGTGCCAGCAGCTTAGGTACGGGGCGCACAGATACGCAGTATTTT. It translates to CASSLGTGRTDTQYF. Full variable domain (rest looked up from reference TRBV7-2 and TRBJ2-3): GAGVSQSPSNKVTEKGKDVELRCDPISGHTALYWYRQSLGQGLEFLIYFQGNSAPDKSGLPSDRFSAERTGGSVSTLTIQRTQQEDSAVYLCASSLGTGRTDTQYFGPGTRLTVL.

V usage is TRBV6-5 and J usage is TRBJ1-2, with D hard to call. This CDR3 has 15 amino acids. V lost 0 bases and J lost 5, with 13 bases in between. The germline V gene encodes CDR1 MNHEY and CDR2 SVGAGI. CDR3 sequence (DNA): TGTGCCAGCAGTTACTCGATCCAGGCAGCATATGGCTACACCTTC. Translation gives CASSYSIQAAYGYTF.

This clonotype has a handful of counts. This sequence joins TRBV9 and TRBJ2-2, with D uncertain. Germline V lookup: CDR1 SGDLS, CDR2 YYNGEE. CDR3 size: 13 residues. Trimming stripped 0 bases from V and 7 bases from J, with 7 bases between. The CDR3 protein is CASSVGPGGELFF. The DNA of the CDR3 is TGTGCCAGCAGCGTAGGACCGGGCGGGGAGCTGTTTTTT.

The rearrangement links TRBV27 to TRBJ2-7; no clear D. Trimming took off 2 bases at V and 4 bases at J, with 15 bases between the two ends. The CDR3 is made up of 15 amino acids. CDR1 is MNHEY and CDR2 is SMNVEV in the germline V gene (reference sequence). DNA for the CDR3: TGTGCCAGCAGTTTACACTCATCGGACCGGTACGAGCAGTACTTC. Translation: CASSLHSSDRYEQYF.